These T cell receptor beta chains were read from a single sample in a study of shared clonotypes between healthy human individuals. Sequencing was performed with immunoSEQ multiplex PCR; in TCRdb, only in-frame clones are kept and a portion is missing. The repertoire holds around 1.5 million clones, around 98% seen once, with about 0.4% in the top ten. Sequenced material: naive CD4+ T cells sorted from blood. Every receptor here comes from a young man in good health. Both conserved end residues are part of each CDR3. Fields, in order: J gene, V gene, clone size, D gene, CDR3 DNA, CDR3 protein. The D gene is left open where the match is weak. Not every row has a clone size; where given, it reads once, few, many or a size class.

TRBJ2-7,TRBV5-1,-,TRBD2,TGCGCCAGCAGCTCGCTAGCGGGCTCCTACGAGCAGTACTTC,CASSSLAGSYEQYF
TRBJ1-1,TRBV15,-,-,TGTGCCACCAGCCACGACAGGTTGGGAGGAGCTTTCTTT,CATSHDRLGGAFF
TRBJ2-1,TRBV7-2,-,-,TGTGCCAGCAGCTTATCCGGGTCAAATTCCTACAATGAGCAGTTCTTC,CASSLSGSNSYNEQFF
TRBJ2-1,TRBV5-1,-,TRBD2,TGCGCCAGCAGCGGGGGAGGGGATGAGCAGTTCTTC,CASSGGGDEQFF
TRBJ2-2,TRBV27,-,TRBD2,TGTGCCAGCAGGCTATGGACTAGCGGGGCGAACACCGGGGAGCTGTTTTTT,CASRLWTSGANTGELFF
TRBJ1-1,TRBV5-6,once,TRBD1,TGTGCCAGCAGCTTGGTGCGACAGGGAGACCCTGAAGCTTTCTTT,CASSLVRQGDPEAFF
TRBJ2-1,TRBV5-1,-,-,TGCGCCAGCAGCTTGGATTTCGAGAGGTCCTACAATGAGCAGTTCTTC,CASSLDFERSYNEQFF
TRBJ1-2,TRBV6-6,-,-,TGTGCCAGCAGTTACTCGACTGATGGCTACACCTTC,CASSYSTDGYTF
TRBJ2-3,TRBV19,-,TRBD1,TGTGCCAGTAGTATAGGGACAGGGGGTGCGCGGAAACAGTATTTT,CASSIGTGGARKQYF
TRBJ2-2,TRBV5-1,-,-,TGCGCCAGCAGCGTTAAGCGGCACACCGGGGAGCTGTTTTTT,CASSVKRHTGELFF
TRBJ2-2,TRBV6-5,-,TRBD1,TGTGCCAGCCGGGACAGGGGAACGAACACCGGGGAGCTGTTTTTT,CASRDRGTNTGELFF
TRBJ2-2,TRBV28,-,-,TGTGCCAGCAGTTTACCGCGGGGGAACACCGGGGAGCTGTTTTTT,CASSLPRGNTGELFF
TRBJ1-1,TRBV10-3,-,-,TGTGCCATCAATGGGGTTCGGGGGCCGAACACTGAAGCTTTCTTT,CAINGVRGPNTEAFF
TRBJ2-2,TRBV20-1,-,-,TGCAGTGCTAGAGCCCCCGGGGAGCTGTTTTTT,CSARAPGELFF
TRBJ2-2,TRBV27,-,TRBD2,TGTGCCAGCAGTTTTAGGCGGGAGGTGTTCCCCGGGGAGCTGTTTTTT,CASSFRREVFPGELFF
TRBJ1-3,TRBV7-6,-,-,TGTGCCAGCAGCTTAGCCGCAGGATTTCTCTCTGGAAACACCATATATTTT,CASSLAAGFLSGNTIYF
TRBJ2-7,TRBV9,-,TRBD2,TGTGCCAGCAGCGTAGCAGCGGGAGAGGTCGAGCAGTACTTC,CASSVAAGEVEQYF
TRBJ2-5,TRBV6-5,-,TRBD1,TGTGCCAGCAGTTACGGGGGACAGGCGGAGACCCAGTACTTC,CASSYGGQAETQYF
TRBJ2-4,TRBV19,-,-,TGTGCCAGTAGTAAATCCTCCGGGACCGCCCTCGGGATTCAGTACTTC,CASSKSSGTALGIQYF
TRBJ1-5,TRBV2,-,-,TGTGCCAGCAGTGGGGCCGAAAGCCGACAGCCCCAGCATTTT,CASSGAESRQPQHF
TRBJ2-7,TRBV19,-,-,TGTGCCAGTAGTATAGATTTTTGGTTCTCCTACGAGCAGTACTTC,CASSIDFWFSYEQYF
TRBJ2-5,TRBV5-1,-,TRBD2,TGCGCCAGCAGCTTGGGTCTAGCGGGACGAGAGACCCAGTACTTC,CASSLGLAGRETQYF
TRBJ2-7,TRBV11-2,-,TRBD1,TGTGCCAGCAGCTCTAGGGACAGGGGAGGCCACGAGCAGTACTTC,CASSSRDRGGHEQYF
TRBJ1-4,TRBV7-9,-,-,TGTGCCAGCAGCTTACAGGGGATCGGTGAAAAACTGTTTTTT,CASSLQGIGEKLFF
TRBJ2-2,TRBV4-2,-,TRBD1,TGTGCCAGCAGCCACCAAAAAGACAGGGCGGGGGAGCTGTTTTTT,CASSHQKDRAGELFF
TRBJ2-1,TRBV18,-,-,TGTGCCAGCTCACGGACAGCCGGGAGCTCCTACAATGAGCAGTTCTTC,CASSRTAGSSYNEQFF
TRBJ2-7,TRBV6-5,-,TRBD2,TGTGCCAGCAGGCAAGCGGGAGGGCCCTACGAGCAGTACTTC,CASRQAGGPYEQYF
TRBJ2-3,TRBV5-1,-,TRBD1,TGCGCCAGCAGGAAGGACAGGGGAACAGATACGCAGTATTTT,CASRKDRGTDTQYF
TRBJ1-4,TRBV4-3,-,TRBD1,TGCGCCAGCAGCCGCGCTCCCATCGGGACAGGGAATGAAAAACTGTTTTTT,CASSRAPIGTGNEKLFF
TRBJ2-5,TRBV7-6,-,-,TGTGCCAGCAGCTTAGGGCTTGGCAGGAATATCCAAGAGACCCAGTACTTC,CASSLGLGRNIQETQYF
TRBJ1-2,TRBV2,-,-,TGTGCCAGCAGGCAGATAAAAGCTAACTATGGCTACACCTTC,CASRQIKANYGYTF
TRBJ2-7,TRBV29-1,-,TRBD2,TGCAGCGTTGTTTGGGCTAGCGGGACATGGGACGAGCAGTACTTC,CSVVWASGTWDEQYF
TRBJ2-5,TRBV7-8,-,-,TGTGCCAGCAGCTTATCTGGTGGTAAATTGGCCCAGTACTTC,CASSLSGGKLAQYF
TRBJ1-5,TRBV2,once,-,TGTGCCAGCAGTGAGTTCGGGGAGCAGCCCCAGCATTTT,CASSEFGEQPQHF
TRBJ1-4,TRBV29-1,-,-,TGCAGCGTGTCTGGCCCGGATGAAAAACTGTTTTTT,CSVSGPDEKLFF
TRBJ1-1,TRBV5-1,once,TRBD1,TGCGCCAGCAGCTTGGGTTTCCACAGGGGGGATTTGACTGAAGCTTTCTTT,CASSLGFHRGDLTEAFF
TRBJ2-7,TRBV10-1,-,TRBD2,TGCGCCAGCAGCGGGGGGATCCTTGGCTACGAGCAGTACTTC,CASSGGILGYEQYF
TRBJ2-4,TRBV19,-,-,TGTGCCAGTAGTCTAAAACCCCCCCACATTCAGTACTTC,CASSLKPPHIQYF
TRBJ1-4,TRBV27,-,-,TGTGCCAGCAGTTCGGAAGAAAAACTGTTTTTT,CASSSEEKLFF
TRBJ2-4,TRBV5-1,-,-,TGCGCCAGCAGCTTGCAGGGGGGAAACATTCAGTACTTC,CASSLQGGNIQYF
TRBJ2-7,TRBV4-2,-,-,TGTGCCAGCAGCTATAGCGGTTCACCGCGGGAGCAGTACTTC,CASSYSGSPREQYF
TRBJ2-6,TRBV11-2,-,TRBD1,TGTGCCAGCAGCTTACGTCTAGGACAGGGGACCTCTGGGGCCAACGTCCTGACTTTC,CASSLRLGQGTSGANVLTF
TRBJ2-3,TRBV27,-,TRBD2,TGTGCCAGCAGCTTAAATGGAGCGGGGAGCACAGATACGCAGTATTTT,CASSLNGAGSTDTQYF
TRBJ2-7,TRBV9,-,-,TGTGCCAGCAGCGGGGGCCCTGGTAGCGGTATCTACGAGCAGTACTTC,CASSGGPGSGIYEQYF
TRBJ2-1,TRBV6-4,-,-,TGTGCCAGCAGTGACTCGATAGGGGTCAACTCCTACAATGAGCAGTTCTTC,CASSDSIGVNSYNEQFF
TRBJ2-2,TRBV10-3,-,-,TGTGCCATTATGGCGGGATTGATCGGGGAGCTGTTTTTT,CAIMAGLIGELFF
TRBJ1-4,TRBV7-9,-,TRBD1,TGTGCCAGCAGCTCACAGGGGGCGGGTGAAAAACTGTTTTTT,CASSSQGAGEKLFF
TRBJ1-4,TRBV4-3,-,TRBD1,TGCGCCAGCAGCCAAGGGTCCCGGGACAGATATTTTGAAAAACTGTTTTTT,CASSQGSRDRYFEKLFF
TRBJ2-1,TRBV29-1,-,-,TGCAGCCTGGGCCGTTACAATGAGCAGTTCTTC,CSLGRYNEQFF
TRBJ2-3,TRBV10-2,-,TRBD2,TGCGCCAGCAGTGAGCCCCCGACTAGCGGGAGCACAGATACGCAGTATTTT,CASSEPPTSGSTDTQYF
TRBJ1-2,TRBV27,-,-,TGTGCCAGCAGTTACGCCCCAGTGAATCGAGGCTATGGCTACACCTTC,CASSYAPVNRGYGYTF
TRBJ2-7,TRBV6-6,-,-,TGTGCCAGCACCCTGGACGGGAAACAATACGAGCAGTACTTC,CASTLDGKQYEQYF
TRBJ2-3,TRBV5-5,-,-,TGTGCCAGCAGCTTGTCACCGTCCGGGCTCCTGGGTACAGATACGCAGTATTTT,CASSLSPSGLLGTDTQYF
TRBJ2-5,TRBV9,-,TRBD2,TGTGCCAGCAGCTGGGGACTAGCGGGAGCTGAGACCCAGTACTTC,CASSWGLAGAETQYF